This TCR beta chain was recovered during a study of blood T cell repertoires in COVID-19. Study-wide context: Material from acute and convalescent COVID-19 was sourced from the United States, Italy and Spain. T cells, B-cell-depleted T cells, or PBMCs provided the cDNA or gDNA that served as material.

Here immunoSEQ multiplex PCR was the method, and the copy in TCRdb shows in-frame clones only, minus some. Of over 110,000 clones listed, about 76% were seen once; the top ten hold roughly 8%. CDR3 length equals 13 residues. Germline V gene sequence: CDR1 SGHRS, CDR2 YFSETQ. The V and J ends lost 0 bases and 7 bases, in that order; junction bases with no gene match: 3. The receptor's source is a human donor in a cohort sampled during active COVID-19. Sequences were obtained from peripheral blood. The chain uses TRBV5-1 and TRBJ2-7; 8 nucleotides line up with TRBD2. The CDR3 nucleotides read TGCGCCAGCAGCTTGGCCGTAGCGGGGGAGCAGTACTTC. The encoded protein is CASSLAVAGEQYF.